The 20 T cell receptor beta chains below all came from one sample that was sequenced in a study of radiation and T cells in renal cell carcinoma. Repertoires were generated with immunoSEQ multiplex PCR, while TCRdb's copy carries only in-frame clones and drops some. The sample lists around 180,000 clones; about 88% were seen once. This sample's time point: blood 4 weeks post-SBRT, at nephrectomy. This sample's treatment: 15 Gy SBRT to primary tumor, nephrectomy 4 weeks later. The sequencing here drew on blood, taken from a patient whose treatment included radiotherapy and nephrectomy. All receptors come from a woman in her forties or fifties with renal cell carcinoma.

This rearrangement joins TRBV10-3 to TRBJ2-5, with 10 bases identical to TRBD2. V was clipped by 11 bases and J by 3 bases; unmatched bases: 9. In germline, CDR1 is ENHRY, CDR2 SYGVKD. CDR3 length equals 14 residues. CDR3 sequence reads: CAVGIAGGEETQYF. The CDR3 nucleotides are TGTGCCGTCGGGATAGCGGGGGGAGAAGAGACCCAGTACTTC.

The chain couples TRBV7-2 to TRBJ1-1, with a weak D call TRBD1 (6 bases). V gave up 3 bases and J gave up 3 bases, with 17 bases separating them. CDR1 SGHTA and CDR2 FQGNSA come from the germline V gene. This CDR3 contains 16 residues. CDR3 protein: CASSFPNRERDTEAFF. The CDR3, as DNA: TGTGCCAGCAGCTTCCCAAACAGGGAGCGGGACACTGAAGCTTTCTTT.

V gene TRBV19 combines with J gene TRBJ1-1; maybe TRBD1 (5 bases). Germline V lookup: CDR1 LNHDA, CDR2 SQIVND (reference sequence). V lost 6 bases and J 0 bases, leaving 17 bases between the germline ends. CDR3 length: 16 amino acids. The CDR3 sequence: CASRPGTGNMNTEAFF. The CDR3 DNA sequence: TGTGCCAGTAGACCTGGGACCGGTAACATGAACACTGAAGCTTTCTTT.

This chain links TRBV13 with TRBJ1-5; 10 positions agree with TRBD1. The V and J ends lost 5 bases and 5 bases, in that order; junction bases with no gene match: 6. Germline values: CDR1 PRHDT, CDR2 FYEKMQ (reference sequence). This CDR3 has 15 amino acids. The CDR3, as DNA: TGTGCCAGCAGCCCAGGGACAGGGGCCGATCAGCCCCAGCATTTT. This sequence encodes CASSPGTGADQPQHF. Supplemented by reference TRBV13 and TRBJ1-5, the full variable domain reads AAGVIQSPRHLIKEKRETATLKCYPIPRHDTVYWYQQGPGQDPQFLISFYEKMQSDKGSIPDRFSAQQFSDYHSELNMSSLELGDSALYFCASSPGTGADQPQHFGDGTRLSIL.

The count of this clone is one. The chain combines TRBV25-1 with TRBJ1-2; D not resolved. The CDR3 extends over 14 amino acids. Per germline, CDR1 MGHDK and CDR2 SYGVNS. V lost 2 bases and J 1 base, leaving 8 bases between the germline ends. In DNA form, the CDR3 reads TGTGCCAGCAGTGAAACGCGAGTTAACTATGGCTACACCTTC. This translates into CASSETRVNYGYTF.

This clone came up once. This chain connects TRBV30 to TRBJ2-7; 8 nucleotides align to TRBD2. The V gene's germline CDR1 is GTSNPN and CDR2 SVGIG (reference sequence). The trim removed 2 bases at V and 3 bases at J, leaving 9 bases unmatched. This CDR3 contains 15 residues. CDR3 bases: TGTGCCTGGAGTAAAGGGCTAGCGGGCAACTACGAGCAGTACTTC. Protein: CAWSKGLAGNYEQYF.

The CDR3, as DNA: TGTGCCAGTAGCTCCGACCCCTATGAAAAACTGTTTTTT. Translation gives CASSSDPYEKLFF. V gene TRBV19 combines with J gene TRBJ1-4, with no clear D. Looked up from germline, CDR1 is LNHDA and CDR2 is SQIVND (reference sequence). The CDR3 is 13 residues long. Trimming took 6 bases from V and 6 from J, leaving 11 bases between them.

This chain links TRBV10-2 with TRBJ2-1; 10 positions match TRBD2. The germline V gene has CDR1 WSHSY and CDR2 SAAADI. The CDR3 contains 17 residues. V was pared by 6 bases and J by 2 bases, with 10 bases of the junction left unmatched. CDR3 in amino acids: CASRGSGGDYPYNEQFF. Here the CDR3 DNA reads TGCGCCAGCAGGGGAAGCGGGGGGGATTATCCCTACAATGAGCAGTTCTTC.

The V and J genes are TRBV11-3 and TRBJ2-1; no definite D call. V dropped 5 bases and J dropped 5 bases, with 13 bases sitting between them. This CDR3 has 14 amino acids. CDR1 SGHNT and CDR2 YENEEA come from the germline V gene. The CDR3 spells CASSPSRTHNEQFF. The DNA for the CDR3 is TGTGCCAGCAGCCCAAGTAGAACCCACAATGAGCAGTTCTTC.

This chain connects TRBV11-2 to TRBJ1-1; D is uncertain. The CDR3 has 14 amino acids. V was trimmed by 0 bases and J by 7 bases, leaving 12 bases between them. The germline V gene encodes CDR1 SGHAT and CDR2 FQNNGV. CDR3 sequence (DNA): TGTGCCAGCAGCTTAGATTGGCGGAGGAGTGAAGCTTTCTTT. This encodes CASSLDWRRSEAFF. Together with reference TRBV11-2 and TRBJ1-1, the CDR3 gives the full variable domain: EAGVAQSPRYKIIEKRQSVAFWCNPISGHATLYWYQQILGQGPKLLIQFQNNGVVDDSQLPKDRFSAERLKGVDSTLKIQPAKLEDSAVYLCASSLDWRRSEAFFGQGTRLTVV.

This chain joins TRBV19 and TRBJ2-5; D might be TRBD2 (6 bases). CDR3 length: 15 amino acids. In germline, CDR1 is LNHDA, CDR2 SQIVND (reference sequence). V was cut by 5 bases and J by 4 bases, with 17 bases left in between. Written as DNA, the CDR3 is TGTGCCAGTAGTTTTTCGGTGCAGGGAGGAGAGACCCAGTACTTC. Its protein product is CASSFSVQGGETQYF.

V is TRBV6-1 and J is TRBJ1-2; 12 positions agree with TRBD1. Trimming removed 2 bases from V and 8 bases from J; junction bases left unmatched: 9. The CDR3 has 16 residues. Germline CDR1 MNHNS, CDR2 SASEGT. The CDR3 bases are TGTGCCAGCAGTGAATACCCGGGACAGGGGGCAGGGGGCTACACCTTC. Its translation: CASSEYPGQGAGGYTF.

The chain combines TRBV19 with TRBJ1-3; D gene unclear. The CDR3 has 15 residues. Germline CDR1 reads LNHDA; CDR2 reads SQIVND (reference sequence). Trimming left V 5 bases short and J 0 bases short, with 11 bases between. This CDR3 reads CASSSQSSSGNTIYF. CDR3 bases: TGTGCCAGTAGTTCGCAGTCGAGCTCTGGAAACACCATATATTTT.

The chain employs TRBV7-2 and TRBJ2-7; 7 nucleotides agree with TRBD1. CDR1 and CDR2 from the germline V gene are SGHTA and FQGNSA. The CDR3 totals 15 residues. With 5 bases clipped from V and 2 bases from J, the junction kept 9 bases outside the gene matches. The CDR3 spells CASSVTGTATYEQYF. CDR3 nucleotide sequence: TGTGCCAGCAGCGTGACCGGGACAGCCACCTACGAGCAGTACTTC.

This clone has a single count. DNA for the CDR3: TGTGCCAGCAGCTACCGGACAGGGCTGAACACTGAAGCTTTCTTT. This translates into CASSYRTGLNTEAFF. The chain is built from TRBV7-6 and TRBJ1-1, with 8 nucleotides matching TRBD1. Germline CDR1 SGHVS, CDR2 FNYEAQ. The CDR3 runs 15 residues. The V and J ends lost 4 bases and 0 bases, in that order; junction bases with no gene match: 4.

In regard to this clone: Compared with germline, one end of the junction differs, possibly owing to a read error. The chain combines TRBV5-6 with TRBJ1-6; D may be TRBD1 (5 bases). This CDR3 contains 16 residues. The germline CDR1 and CDR2 sequences are SGHDT and YYEEEE. In DNA form, the CDR3 reads TGTGCCAGCACCTTGACCCCGGGGACGACTAATTCACCCCTCCACTTT. It yields the protein CASTLTPGTTNSPLHF.

This chain joins TRBV7-6 and TRBJ1-1; tentatively, D is TRBD1 (5 bases). V lost 5 bases to trimming and J lost 4 bases, with 20 bases between them. CDR3 length: 16 residues. Germline CDR1 is SGHVS and CDR2 is FNYEAQ. CDR3 loop: CASSAPPTGVLTEAFF. DNA of the CDR3: TGTGCCAGCAGCGCTCCCCCGACGGGGGTTCTCACTGAAGCTTTCTTT.

The chain employs TRBV2 and TRBJ2-7; the match to TRBD2 covers 13 bases. The V gene's germline CDR1 is SNHLY and CDR2 FYNNEI. V lost 2 bases, J lost 5 bases, and 6 bases stayed unmatched. The CDR3 is made up of 16 amino acids. The CDR3 nucleotides read TGTGCCAGCAGTGAACTACTAGCGGGGGGGCGGAACGAGCAGTACTTC. Translation: CASSELLAGGRNEQYF.

The chain carries TRBV4-2 and TRBJ2-2; 11 bases are a match to TRBD2. Germline V CDR1 and CDR2: LGHNA, YNFKEQ. The CDR3 consists of 17 residues. V gave up 7 bases and J gave up 7 bases; unmatched junction bases: 14. The CDR3 loop reads CASNLAGGFGGGGELFF. CDR3 in DNA: TGTGCCAGCAATCTAGCGGGGGGCTTCGGTGGTGGCGGGGAGCTGTTTTTT.

The CDR3 is CASSSHNPNTGELFF. In DNA, the CDR3 is TGTGCCAGCAGTTCGCACAACCCGAACACCGGGGAGCTGTTTTTT. The V and J genes are TRBV7-9 and TRBJ2-2; D remains ambiguous. Germline V gene lookup returns CDR1 SEHNR and CDR2 FQNEAQ (reference sequence). The CDR3 is 15 residues long. Deletions cut 6 bases from V and 0 bases from J, with 11 bases between.